One and the same sample provided the 22 T cell receptor beta chains below, sequenced in a study of T cell repertoires in cytomegalovirus infection. TCRdb re-called the reads through MiXCR, storing one row per CDR3 protein. This repertoire shows hundreds of thousands of distinct CDR3 sequences, 20% to 25% found once; its top ten account for around 8%. Sequenced material: CD8+ T cells from PBMCs. The origin of the receptors is a human donor in good health (CMV status not recorded). Some clones in this sample may be carry-over from other donors' samples.

The chain employs TRBV20-1 and TRBJ2-5; 8 bases are shared with TRBD2. The CDR3 length is 16 residues. The germline CDR1 and CDR2 sequences are DFQATT and SNEGSKA (reference sequence). The V segment lost 5 bases and the J segment 9 bases; nucleotides outside the gene matches: 20. The CDR3 sequence is CSASPSWRGEFEAQYF. The CDR3, as DNA: TGCAGTGCTTCCCCCTCTTGGCGGGGGGAATTTGAGGCCCAGTACTTC.

This clonotype was observed a handful of times. This chain connects TRBV28 to TRBJ2-7; 10 bases line up with TRBD2. V gave up 5 bases and J gave up 3 bases; unmatched junction bases: 4. Per the germline V gene, CDR1 is MDHEN and CDR2 is SYDVKM. The CDR3 has 14 residues. CDR3 in DNA: TGTGCCAGCAGTGGGACTAGCGACGGCTACGAGCAGTACGTC. It is translated as CASSGTSDGYEQYV.

The CDR3 region has the DNA TGTGCCAGCAGCTTCCCTCCTCCGCAGGGGAGAGCGAACACCGGGGAGCTGTTTTTT. Residues: CASSFPPPQGRANTGELFF. The chain links TRBV7-9 to TRBJ2-2; TRBD1 might be the D (6 bases). The V and J ends lost 3 bases and 0 bases respectively, with 20 bases between them. CDR1 is SEHNR, CDR2 FQNEAQ, per germline (reference sequence). The CDR3 runs to 19 residues.

This clonotype has just a few counts. The chain carries TRBV6-5 and TRBJ2-1; D unresolved. Germline-derived CDR1 and CDR2 are MNHEY and SVGAGI. V was shortened by 0 bases and J by 10 bases, with 10 bases between the two germline ends. CDR3 length: 13 residues. The CDR3 protein is CASSYSILSEQFF. CDR3 DNA sequence: TGTGCCAGCAGTTACTCGATCCTTTCCGAGCAGTTCTTC.

The table lists this clonotype with a few counts. The CDR3 nucleotides read TGCGCCAGCAGCCAGTTTTGGGATGGACTAGATTTCTCAGATACGCAGTATTTT. Encoded protein: CASSQFWDGLDFSDTQYF. This sequence joins TRBV4-3 and TRBJ2-3; TRBD2 matches at 7 bases. The CDR3 totals 18 residues. Germline CDR1 is LGHNA and CDR2 is YSLEER. The ends lost 3 bases at V and 4 bases at J; junction bases unmatched: 16.

This clonotype was recorded at least ten times. The chain combines TRBV27 with TRBJ2-1; possibly TRBD2 for D (5 bases). V was cut by 6 bases and J by 8 bases, with 11 bases left in between. The length of the CDR3 is 12 residues. The V gene's germline CDR1 is MNHEY and CDR2 SMNVEV (reference sequence). The CDR3 loop is CASSPGIHEQFF. DNA of the CDR3: TGTGCCAGCAGCCCCGGGATCCATGAGCAGTTCTTC.

In this sample, this clonotype turned up a few times. The V and J genes are TRBV20-1 and TRBJ2-1; TRBD1 matches 7 bases. V lost 4 bases and J lost 6; bases outside the gene matches: 9. Germline V lookup: CDR1 DFQATT, CDR2 SNEGSKA (reference sequence). The CDR3 consists of 14 residues. CDR3 loop: CSATVRGTLNEQFF. Written as DNA, the CDR3 is TGCAGTGCTACCGTCAGGGGGACCCTCAATGAGCAGTTCTTC.

For this clonotype: A read error is possible here, since a much larger clone lies one base away. The genes are TRBV28 and TRBJ2-5, with a weak D call TRBD2 (5 bases). This CDR3 is built from 17 residues. Per the germline V gene, CDR1 is MDHEN and CDR2 is SYDVKM. V shed 4 bases and J shed 5 bases, with 23 bases lying between them. The CDR3 protein is CASSSVSGSLIEETQYF. CDR3 in DNA: TGTGCCAGCAGTTCTGTATCGGGATCCCTGATCGAGGAGACCCAGTACTTC.

This clonotype was observed a few times. This chain uses TRBV13 with TRBJ1-2, with D possibly matching TRBD1 (5 bases). Germline assignment: CDR1 PRHDT and CDR2 FYEKMQ (reference sequence). The CDR3 spans 14 residues. V lost 5 bases and J 6 bases, leaving 16 bases between the germline ends. The CDR3, as DNA: TGTGCCAGCAGCGGGCGAGGGGACCAGGATGGCTACACCTTC. It yields the protein CASSGRGDQDGYTF. Combining the CDR3 with reference TRBV13 and TRBJ1-2 gives the whole variable domain AAGVIQSPRHLIKEKRETATLKCYPIPRHDTVYWYQQGPGQDPQFLISFYEKMQSDKGSIPDRFSAQQFSDYHSELNMSSLELGDSALYFCASSGRGDQDGYTFGSGTRLTVV.

For this clonotype: A much more abundant neighbour one base away suggests this may be a read error. The gene calls are TRBV7-6 and TRBJ1-1; possible D gene TRBD1, 6 bases. The length of the CDR3 is 15 residues. Trimming took 4 bases from V and 4 from J, leaving 16 bases between them. Looked up from germline, CDR1 is SGHVS and CDR2 is FNYEAQ. CDR3 sequence reads: CASSSRQVVGTEAFF. For the CDR3, the DNA is TGTGCCAGCAGCTCTCGACAGGTGGTGGGCACTGAAGCTTTCTTT.

This rearrangement joins TRBV7-9 to TRBJ2-2; TRBD1 matches 8 bases. CDR3 size: 13 residues. V shed 5 bases and J 9 bases; nucleotides not matched to a gene: 5. Per germline, CDR1 SEHNR and CDR2 FQNEAQ (reference sequence). The CDR3 nucleotides read TGTGCCAGCAGCCCCAGGGGGCGCTGGGAGCTGTTTTTT. Encoded protein: CASSPRGRWELFF.

On this clonotype: A much larger clone sits a single nucleotide away, making a read error possible. This chain links TRBV6-2 or TRBV6-3 with TRBJ2-1; 10 bases agree with TRBD2. This CDR3 is built from 19 residues. Per the germline V gene, CDR1 is MNHEY and CDR2 is SVGEGT. The CDR3 here is CAGSYHGLAGAPVYNEQFF. CDR3 coding DNA: TGTGCCGGCAGTTACCACGGGCTAGCGGGGGCCCCGGTATACAATGAGCAGTTCTTC.

This clonotype has a handful of counts. The rearrangement uses TRBV6-2 or TRBV6-3 and TRBJ2-7; TRBD1 agrees at 9 bases. Germline-derived CDR1 and CDR2 are MNHEY and SVGEGT. This CDR3 has 14 amino acids. V trimming: 2 bases; J trimming: 3 bases; junction bases outside the gene matches: 2. CDR3: CASSYGQGYYEQYF. The CDR3 coding sequence is TGTGCCAGCAGTTACGGACAGGGGTACTACGAGCAGTACTTC.

V and J are TRBV6-2 or TRBV6-3 and TRBJ1-2; D unresolved. Germline assignment: CDR1 MNHEY and CDR2 SVGEGT. The CDR3 length is 14 residues. The V end lost 1 base, the J end lost 2 bases, and 8 bases lay between the germline ends. DNA of the CDR3: TGTGCCAGCAGTTACTTCTCCCAGAACTATGGCTACACCTTC. Translation: CASSYFSQNYGYTF.

This clonotype was seen a handful of times. The V call is TRBV20-1, the J call TRBJ2-1; 8 positions agree with TRBD2. The germline V gene has CDR1 DFQATT and CDR2 SNEGSKA (reference sequence). Trimming took 0 bases from V and 1 from J; bases not matched to a gene: 11. CDR3 length: 18 residues. The CDR3 DNA reads as TGCAGTGCTAGAGAGCGGGGTTCGCCGGGGGGGTCCTACAATGAGCAGTTCTTC. It codes for CSARERGSPGGSYNEQFF.

With respect to this clonotype: This may be a read error, as it is one base from a much larger clone. The chain has TRBV7-6 and TRBJ1-2; 8 nucleotides line up with TRBD1. Germline V lookup: CDR1 SGHVS, CDR2 FNYEAQ. The CDR3 extends over 13 amino acids. CDR3 sequence: CVSSQGANYGYTF. Written as DNA, the CDR3 is TGTGTCAGCAGTCAGGGGGCGAACTATGGCTACACCTTC.

J is TRBJ1-2 and V is TRBV25-1; unclear D gene. Germline lookup yields CDR1 MGHDK and CDR2 SYGVNS. The ends were cut back, 1 base at V and 4 bases at J, with 7 bases in the middle. This CDR3 has 13 amino acids. CDR3: CASSEWNSYGYTF. The CDR3 region has the DNA TGTGCCAGCAGTGAATGGAACTCCTATGGCTACACCTTC.

This clonotype was detected a few times. The chain couples TRBV12-3 or TRBV12-4 to TRBJ1-2; 8 bases agree with TRBD1. The CDR3 is made up of 13 amino acids. Trimming took 6 bases from V and 6 from J; bases not matched to a gene: 6. CDR3 sequence (DNA): TGTGCCAGCAGCACGACAGGGGAGGATGGCTACACCTTC. Residues: CASSTTGEDGYTF.

This clonotype showed up many times. The chain combines TRBV7-9 with TRBJ2-4; no clear D. The CDR3 has 14 residues. V was cut by 4 bases and J by 3 bases, with 10 bases left in between. CDR1 and CDR2 (germline): SEHNR, FQNEAQ (reference sequence). This chain's CDR3 is CASSSSASKNIQYF. The CDR3 bases are TGTGCCAGCAGCTCATCAGCGAGCAAAAACATTCAGTACTTC.

The genes are TRBV7-9 and TRBJ2-1, with no clear D. The CDR3 contains 12 residues. Between the trimmed V and J ends, which lost 1 base and 10 bases, there was a span of 8 bases. The V gene's germline CDR1 is SEHNR and CDR2 FQNEAQ (reference sequence). The CDR3 DNA reads TGTGCCAGCAGCTTAGGGACCGTGGAGCAGTTCTTC. This translates into CASSLGTVEQFF.

This clonotype has only a few counts. The chain carries TRBV27 and TRBJ2-2; D is perhaps TRBD2 (5 bases). The CDR3 is 15 residues long. Germline V CDR1 and CDR2: MNHEY, SMNVEV (reference sequence). V lost 3 bases and J lost 4, with 12 bases in between. Here the CDR3 reads CASSFIGLSTGELFF. The CDR3 DNA follows: TGTGCCAGCAGTTTTATTGGACTGAGCACCGGGGAGCTGTTTTTT.

This clonotype was counted ten times or more. V gene TRBV7-2 combines with J gene TRBJ1-1; maybe TRBD1 (5 bases). V was trimmed by 5 bases and J by 2 bases, leaving 15 bases between them. The V gene's germline CDR1 is SGHTA and CDR2 FQGNSA. CDR3 size: 15 residues. The CDR3 region is CASSTQDRKNTEAFF. CDR3 DNA sequence: TGTGCCAGCAGCACCCAAGACAGAAAAAACACTGAAGCTTTCTTT.